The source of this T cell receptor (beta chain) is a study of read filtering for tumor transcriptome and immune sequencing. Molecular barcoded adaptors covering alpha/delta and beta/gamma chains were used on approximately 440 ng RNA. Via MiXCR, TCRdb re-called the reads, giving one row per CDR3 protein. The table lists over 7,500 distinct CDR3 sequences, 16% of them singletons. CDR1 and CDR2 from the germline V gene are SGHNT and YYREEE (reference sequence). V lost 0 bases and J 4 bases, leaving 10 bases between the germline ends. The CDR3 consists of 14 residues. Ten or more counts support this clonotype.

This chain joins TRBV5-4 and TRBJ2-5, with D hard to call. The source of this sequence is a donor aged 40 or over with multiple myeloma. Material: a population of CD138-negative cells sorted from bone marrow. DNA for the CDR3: TGTGCCAGCAGCTTGGGGACGGGTAGAGAGACCCAGTACTTC. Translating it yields CASSLGTGRETQYF.